One and the same sample provided the 7 T cell receptor beta chains below, sequenced in a study of regulatory T cells in long-lasting Graves disease. Noted time point: persistent/refractory GD, antithyroid drugs over 5 years with positive TRAb. PBMC-extracted RNA yielded the TCR library. The TCR beta library used iRepertoire HTBI primers with Arm-PCR amplification of CDR3. One entry per CDR3 protein results from TCRdb running MiXCR on the multiplex PCR reads. The sample has 450,000 or so distinct CDR3 sequences, less than 25% seen once. This sample comprised peripheral blood mononuclear cells (PBMCs), obtained when the disease was refractory, from a patient treated with antithyroid drugs. These receptors came from a female donor with Graves disease.

In this sample, this clonotype turned up many times. The chain recombines TRBV28 with TRBJ2-5, with D maybe TRBD2 (5 bases). The germline CDR1 and CDR2 sequences are MDHEN and SYDVKM. This CDR3 comprises 12 residues. Deletions cut 6 bases from V and 9 bases from J, with 14 bases between. In nucleotides, the CDR3 is TGTGCCAGCAGCCTCTCGAGGGCCCCCCAGTACTTC. Protein product: CASSLSRAPQYF. Full variable domain (remainder filled in from reference TRBV28 and TRBJ2-5): DVKVTQSSRYLVKRTGEKVFLECVQDMDHENMFWYRQDPGLGLRLIYFSYDVKMKEKGDIPEGYSVSREKKERFSLILESASTNQTSMYLCASSLSRAPQYFGPGTRLLVL.

This chain connects TRBV20-1 to TRBJ2-7, with TRBD2 matching 11 bases. The V and J ends lost 5 bases and 5 bases, in that order; junction bases with no gene match: 11. Germline V CDR1 and CDR2: DFQATT, SNEGSKA (reference sequence). The CDR3 runs 15 residues. The CDR3 DNA reads as TGCAGTGCTTGGACTAGCGGGCTAGTCAGCCACGAGCAGTACTTC. Encoded protein: CSAWTSGLVSHEQYF.

This clonotype was recorded many times. The chain uses TRBV6-1 and TRBJ2-7; D is possibly TRBD1 (6 bases). V lost 6 bases, J lost 5 bases, and 11 bases lay in between. Germline lookup yields CDR1 MNHNS and CDR2 SASEGT. The CDR3 runs to 12 residues. CDR3 sequence: CASSQGTNEQYF. The CDR3 coding sequence is TGTGCCAGCAGCCAGGGGACCAACGAGCAGTACTTC.

In regard to this clonotype: A much larger clonotype is one base distant, so this may be a read error. CDR3 loop: CASSFKQLSTGAFF. For the CDR3, the DNA is TGTGCCAGCAGTTTTAAACAGTTGAGCACTGGAGCTTTCTTT. The chain combines TRBV12-3 or TRBV12-4 with TRBJ1-1; D not certain. There are 14 residues in the CDR3.

This clonotype was counted at least ten times. CDR3 DNA sequence: TGTGCCAGCTGGGATACTGGGAGGTCAACGAATGAAGCTTTCTTT. This translates into CASWDTGRSTNEAFF. The chain has TRBV6-2 or TRBV6-3 and TRBJ1-1; D unclear. V was clipped by 8 bases and J by 7 bases, with 23 bases between them. Germline V gene lookup returns CDR1 MNHEY and CDR2 SVGEGT. The CDR3 has 15 amino acids.

This clonotype was counted a few times. V usage is TRBV24-1 and J usage is TRBJ2-7, with 14 bases fitting TRBD2. V lost 2 bases and J lost 3; bases outside the gene matches: 5. In germline, CDR1 is KGHDR, CDR2 SFDVKD. This CDR3 contains 17 residues. CDR3 bases: TGTGCCACCAGTGATTCCGGACTAGCGGGAGGTCTCTACGAGCAGTACTTC. Translation: CATSDSGLAGGLYEQYF.

At least ten counts were recorded for this clonotype. The chain links TRBV12-3 or TRBV12-4 to TRBJ1-1; D is unclear. V was shortened by 1 base and J by 1 base, with 7 bases between the two germline ends. The CDR3 is 14 amino acids. The CDR3 DNA reads TGTGCCAGCAGTTTAGTCAGATCGAACACTGAAGCTTTCTTT. Its translation is CASSLVRSNTEAFF.